This T cell receptor beta chain was identified in a study of human T cells and chemical hapten exposure. The time point was: healthy volunteer bleed at 6 weeks. Unseparated into fractions, whole blood served as the source from which total RNA was extracted. TCRdb passed the RACE reads through MiXCR, listing each CDR3 protein once. The repertoire has fewer than 85,000 distinct CDR3 sequences, about 8.6% of them found once; the top ten carry more than 1.5%. The sample holds many counts of this clonotype. Material: whole blood. This sequence originates from a male donor in good health. Some clones in this sample may be carry-over from other donors' samples.

The CDR3 loop is CSVLGTRNTGELFF. The CDR3 nucleotides read TGCAGCGTTTTGGGGACTCGGAACACCGGGGAGCTGTTTTTT. The chain is built from TRBV29-1 and TRBJ2-2, with D possibly being TRBD2 (6 bases). V lost 5 bases and J lost 1, with 11 bases in between. CDR1 is SQVTM and CDR2 is ANQGSEA in the germline V gene. The CDR3 contains 14 residues.